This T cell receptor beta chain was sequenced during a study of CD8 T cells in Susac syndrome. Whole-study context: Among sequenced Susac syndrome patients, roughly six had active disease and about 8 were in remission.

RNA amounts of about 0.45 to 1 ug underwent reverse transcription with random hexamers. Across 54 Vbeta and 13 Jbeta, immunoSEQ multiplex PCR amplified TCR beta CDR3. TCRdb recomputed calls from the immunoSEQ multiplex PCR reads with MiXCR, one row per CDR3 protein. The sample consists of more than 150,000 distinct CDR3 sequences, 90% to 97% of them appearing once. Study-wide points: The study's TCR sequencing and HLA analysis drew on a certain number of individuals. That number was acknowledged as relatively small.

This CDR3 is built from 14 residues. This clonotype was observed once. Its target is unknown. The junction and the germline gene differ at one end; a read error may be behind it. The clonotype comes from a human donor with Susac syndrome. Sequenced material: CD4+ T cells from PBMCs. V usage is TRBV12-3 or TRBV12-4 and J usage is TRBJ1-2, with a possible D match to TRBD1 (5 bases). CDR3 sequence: CASRLGDPIYGYTF. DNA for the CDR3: TGTGCCAGCAGGTTAGGGGACCCTATATATGGCTACACCTTC.